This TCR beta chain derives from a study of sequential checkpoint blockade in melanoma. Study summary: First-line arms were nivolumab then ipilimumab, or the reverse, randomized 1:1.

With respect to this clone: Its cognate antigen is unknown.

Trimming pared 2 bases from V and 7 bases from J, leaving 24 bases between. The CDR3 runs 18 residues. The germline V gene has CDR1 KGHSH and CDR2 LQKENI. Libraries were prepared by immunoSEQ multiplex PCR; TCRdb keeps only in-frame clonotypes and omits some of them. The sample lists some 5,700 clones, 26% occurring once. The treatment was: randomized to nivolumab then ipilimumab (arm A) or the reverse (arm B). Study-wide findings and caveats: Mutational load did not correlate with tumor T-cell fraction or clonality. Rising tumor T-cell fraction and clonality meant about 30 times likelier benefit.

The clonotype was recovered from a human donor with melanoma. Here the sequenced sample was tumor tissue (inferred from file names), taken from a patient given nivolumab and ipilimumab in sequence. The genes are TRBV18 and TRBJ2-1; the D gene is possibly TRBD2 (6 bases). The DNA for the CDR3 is TGTGCCAGCTCACCAACCCCCCCCCAGGGTGCAGGGAGGAATGAGCAGTTCTTC. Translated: CASSPTPPQGAGRNEQFF.